Described below is a single T cell receptor beta chain sequence and its context. Its specific antigen is unknown. Qualities for individual bases were not recorded, and no much larger clone is one base off. The data are from a study of cytomegalovirus exposure and HLA in healthy donors listed by TCRdb under 2017. A note on the overall study: An earlier analysis of several hundred of the donors reported under 300 Gb of sequence data and approximately 120 million unique TCR beta sequences obtained from roughly 170 million T cells. Genome-wide SNP genotypes for about 60% of the roughly 700 donors were used in a later genetic analysis, which treated that subset as a discovery cohort. Of the roughly 390 genotyped donors, 65% to 90% were placed in the genetic ancestry cluster associated with self-reported Caucasian donors. The study was designed to test whether signatures of past pathogen exposure could be identified by cataloging public T cell receptors. About 320 gigabases of sequencing data and approximately 93 million unique TCR sequences were included in an early release covering roughly 600 HLA-typed donors. Besides the first cohort of more than 650 subjects, a separate validation cohort made up of 120 different subjects was used. The later analysis used no new phenotypic data to find candidate immune exposures, relying instead on TCR beta sequences and their occurrence across donors. To study patterns of TCR occurrence, a later analysis re-analyzed previously published TCR beta repertoires from 666 donors and added high-resolution HLA genotyping. The study profiled the T cell repertoires of hundreds of subjects by immunosequencing and related them to cytomegalovirus serostatus. Both class I and class II loci were covered by HLA typing, at four-digit resolution. To predict cytomegalovirus infection status, the study brought together high-throughput TCR immunosequencing, statistical association of individual TCRs with disease status, and machine learning. Because of strong linkage in the cohort, a few DR-DQ haplotypes were treated as single units for association and clustering. Typing coverage differed by locus: A, B, C, DRB1 and DQB1 were typed in about 629-630 donors, DQA1 in about 500, DPA1 in around 580, and DPB1 in just under 480. Donor age, sex, ethnicity and CMV serostatus were collected together with the repertoire data. An earlier analysis of around 580 of the donors used high-throughput TCR beta sequencing to judge whether each TCR beta V gene segment behaved as functional or pseudogenic. Among around 400 genotyped donors of the cohort, an average of about 240,000 unique TCR beta nucleotide sequences was sequenced per donor, of which approximately 18% were non-productive. Every repertoire in the discovery cohort had been generated on one and the same sequencing platform.

Library preparation was by the immunoSEQ multiplex PCR assay. For the multiplex PCR, a mixture combining 60 forward primers for TCR Vbeta segments and 13 reverse primers for TCR Jbeta segments was used. A multiplex PCR assay on genomic DNA amplified the CDR3 region of rearranged TCR beta genes. On the Illumina HiSeq System, the amplified TCR beta libraries were sequenced as 87-base-pair reads. The paper's processing steps were these. A later analysis tallied around 82 million unique TCR beta chains across the 700 or so repertoires, and around 10 million of those chains were shared by two or more donors. Raw reads were error-corrected and collapsed into unique sequences with a nearest-neighbor algorithm that merged closely related sequences to remove PCR and sequencing errors. To assign V, D and J gene segments, CDR3 sequences were aligned to IMGT reference sequences. Each retained sequence needed at least a six-nucleotide match to both a V gene segment and a J gene segment. Rearrangements were classified as productive when the CDR3 lacked stop codons and remained in frame with V and J, and all other rearrangements were classified as non-productive. Following IMGT convention, CDR3 was defined as the stretch from the second conserved V-encoded cysteine to the conserved J-encoded phenylalanine. In an earlier analysis of approximately 590 of the donors, sequences lacking an unambiguous match to a single V gene segment were excluded. In an earlier analysis of several hundred of the donors, V segments were called functional above 56.7% productive rearrangements and were called segregating when the between-donor standard deviation exceeded 5%. A statistical classification framework was developed to diagnose cytomegalovirus status using the catalog of TCR beta chain sequences. In a later analysis, TCR nucleotide sequences were compared against IMGT/GENE-DB human TR gene sequences so that V and J genes could be assigned. Using the TCRdist pipeline, a later analysis assigned CDR3 sequences along with most-parsimonious VDJ recombination scenarios. In a later analysis, each TCR beta chain was defined by its CDR3 amino acid sequence together with its V-gene family, and reads lacking a unique V-gene family were excluded. A later analysis removed roughly 590 highly shared, low-generation-probability nucleotide sequences to deal with suspected cross-contamination and a sequencing artifact. In a later analysis, a clonal expansion index was calculated for each public chain from normalized within-repertoire ranks of inferred template counts. In a later analysis, generation probabilities were computed with a VDJ recombination model fitted to out-of-frame rearrangements, and the resulting probabilities were checked against IGoR. In a later analysis, TCR-TCR, TCR-HLA and TCR-CMV co-occurrence was scored with hypergeometric tests, and a repertoire-size bias correction was applied to TCR pairs. In a later analysis, false discovery rates were estimated by permuting HLA or CMV assignments 20 times. A later analysis grouped co-occurring TCRs with DBSCAN, adding TCRdist sequence similarity when clustering within HLA-allele-positive subsets. Co-occurrence clustering excluded repertoires with fewer than 30,000 or more than 120,000 public chains, plus five with anomalous nucleotide sharing. As stored in TCRdb, this immuneACCESS dataset retains in-frame rearrangements with V and J assigned. A fraction of the clones does not appear; measured against another copy, unresolved V genes explain less than half of the discrepancy, and the remainder lacks a known reason. D and trimming were read from the DNA, whereas the V and J calls and clone size are those reported in that table. The sample table contains 120,000 or so clones; only one count was recorded for over 60% of them. The ten most abundant clones make up 6% to 8% of the sample.

Points the paper makes about the study in general: A further reported finding was that TCR beta sequences accurately predicted the HLA-A and HLA-B alleles for most subjects in the first cohort. According to a later analysis, most CMV-associated TCR beta chains appeared to be HLA-restricted, and the HLA associations seemed to be driven largely by CMV exposure. In vitro tests confirmed that a few of the cytomegalovirus-associated TCR beta chains recognize cytomegalovirus antigens. It was suggested by the authors that the approach could potentially be generalized to other disease states and immunological phenotypes. A later analysis reported that several top co-occurrence clusters appeared linked to parvovirus B19, influenza, CMV and Epstein-Barr virus. CMV serostatus was the only immune exposure information available for the cohort. Linkage disequilibrium might explain the correlated functional status among segregating V segments, but an unknown experimental factor could not be excluded. A cluster of highly shared sequence variants was judged likely to be a technical artifact of the sequencing pipeline. An earlier analysis of roughly 570 of the donors showed that most TCR beta V segments appeared in productive rearrangements either about 87% or about 30% of the time, which broadly matched IMGT annotations. In a later analysis, HLA-associated TCR beta chains were found to be more clonally expanded and to have lower generation probabilities than equally common non-associated chains. In a later analysis, 16,951 TCR beta sequences were associated with specific HLA alleles at a false discovery rate of 0.05. When HLA alleles, especially DR and DQ, strongly co-occurred, TCR associations were difficult to assign to individual alleles. Presence/absence analyses assumed roughly uniform sequencing depth across donors, an assumption that may not hold. According to a later genetic analysis, donors in an Asian-associated ancestry cluster had fewer N-insertions in productive TCRs than the approximately 700-donor mean. While some public TCRs were present in many individuals, most TCR sequences turned up only very rarely across donors. A later analysis found that TCR association rates varied across HLA loci, with DRB1 alleles showing the most associated TCRs and HLA-C alleles the fewest. The cohort was sequenced for TCR beta chains only, and without alpha or paired-chain data the features that could be detected were limited. The study gave a list of 150 to 200 TCR beta chains associated with cytomegalovirus. A later genetic analysis associated a missense DCLRE1C variant with V-gene and J-gene trimming of TCR beta chains, and an independent cohort replicated the association. In both the original and validation cohorts, the classifier was reported to diagnose cytomegalovirus status with high specificity and sensitivity. Because counts were too low, some 17 rarely observed V segments, including chromosome 9 orphons, were left out of the earlier analysis of 500 to 650 of the donors. Because HLA typing was unavailable for some donors at each locus, only the typed subset was used in association tests.

The cohort comprised 710 or so healthy bone marrow donors. Cohort members were all nominally healthy when sampled, although unrecorded immune exposures were likely present. The donor was CMV seronegative and belonged to the group of 350 to 400 seronegative cohort members. Each donor provided a peripheral blood sample, and peripheral blood mononuclear cells were used for TCR beta sequencing. Genomic DNA extraction from the blood cell samples was performed with the Qiagen DNeasy Blood Extraction Kit. This sequence was found in a woman aged 40-49 years in good health and CMV-seronegative. The specimen sequenced was PBMCs.

The CDR3 corresponds to CASSEASGDIYNEQFF. The DNA sequence follows: TGCGCCAGCAGTGAGGCTAGCGGGGACATCTACAATGAGCAGTTCTTC. The V gene is TRBV10-1 and the J gene is TRBJ2-1; TRBD2 fits 9 bases in the junction. The CDR3 goes from the cysteine to the phenylalanine over 16 residues. The read is trimmed to its CDR3 DNA, 48 bases read in frame from base 1. V has 2 bases trimmed and J has 3 bases trimmed; junction bases matching no gene number 5. From the germline V gene (reference sequence), CDR1 is WNHNN and CDR2 is SYGVQD.